Below, 18 T cell receptor beta chains from the same sample are listed, as sequenced in a study of shared clonotypes between healthy human individuals. Produced via immunoSEQ multiplex PCR; TCRdb's table is partial and in-frame only. The sample holds about 1 million clones, approximately 72% seen once. Sequencing used memory CD4+ T cells sorted from blood. The subset: CD45RA-negative fraction. Every receptor here comes from a young man in good health.

The V call is TRBV6-5, the J call TRBJ1-4; D is unresolved. Trimming took 6 bases from V and 2 from J, leaving 10 bases between them. This CDR3 contains 14 residues. CDR1 is MNHEY, CDR2 SVGAGI, per germline. The CDR3: CASSRGYTNEKLFF. The CDR3 DNA reads as TGTGCCAGCAGCCGCGGGTATACTAATGAAAAACTGTTTTTT.

V and J are TRBV9 and TRBJ2-7, with 8 bases fitting TRBD2. The CDR3 consists of 15 residues. Germline lookup yields CDR1 SGDLS and CDR2 YYNGEE. The junction had 9 bases not matched to a gene; V was cut back by 6 bases and J by 1 base. The CDR3 sequence is CASNSGGTQSYEQYF. CDR3 nucleotide sequence: TGTGCCAGCAACTCGGGAGGGACCCAGTCCTACGAGCAGTACTTC.

The genes are TRBV6-1 and TRBJ2-3, with 8 positions matching TRBD2. The junction had 15 bases not matched to a gene; V was cut back by 4 bases and J by 0 bases. Germline V CDR1 and CDR2: MNHNS, SASEGT. There are 19 residues in the CDR3. CDR3 nucleotide sequence: TGTGCCAGCAGTGTCCCCGACTTTATAGCGGGGTATAGCACAGATACGCAGTATTTT. Amino acid sequence: CASSVPDFIAGYSTDTQYF.

The chain couples TRBV6-6 to TRBJ2-1, with 8 positions matching TRBD2. The CDR3 consists of 15 residues. The germline CDR1 and CDR2 sequences are MNHNY and SVGAGI (reference sequence). V was clipped by 2 bases and J by 5 bases; unmatched bases: 5. The CDR3 DNA follows: TGTGCCAGCAGTTACGCGGGGGGCCTTAACAATGAGCAGTTCTTC. Protein: CASSYAGGLNNEQFF.

V and J are TRBV18 and TRBJ2-1; perhaps D is TRBD1 or TRBD2 (5 bases each). V was pared by 3 bases and J by 6 bases, with 12 bases between. Germline V gene data show CDR1 as KGHSH and CDR2 as LQKENI. CDR3 length: 14 amino acids. The CDR3 loop is CASSPFGTSNEQFF. CDR3 in DNA: TGTGCCAGCTCACCTTTCGGGACCAGCAATGAGCAGTTCTTC.

The rearrangement links TRBV30 to TRBJ2-7; perhaps TRBD1 as D (7 bases). This CDR3 contains 13 residues. The V gene's germline CDR1 is GTSNPN and CDR2 SVGIG (reference sequence). The CDR3 loop is CAVLQAGGPEQYF. CDR3 in DNA: TGTGCTGTCCTCCAGGCAGGGGGGCCCGAGCAGTACTTC.

Here the CDR3 DNA reads TGTGCCAGCAGTGCCAGCAGGGGGGGGGAAGCTTTCTTT. As protein: CASSASRGGEAFF. V gene TRBV6-1 combines with J gene TRBJ1-1; 7 nucleotides agree with TRBD1. Germline CDR1 MNHNS, CDR2 SASEGT. This CDR3 has 13 amino acids. After removal of 4 bases from V and 8 bases from J, the junction contained 7 bases not matched to a gene.

CDR3: CATALPTSTDTQYF. As DNA, the CDR3 is TGCGCCACTGCGCTCCCGACAAGCACAGATACGCAGTATTTT. The rearrangement uses TRBV4-1 and TRBJ2-3; D unresolved. V shed 10 bases and J shed 0 bases, with 14 bases lying between them. CDR1 MGHRA and CDR2 YSYEKL come from the germline V gene. The CDR3 extends over 14 amino acids.

The genes are TRBV10-2 and TRBJ2-2; possibly TRBD1 or TRBD2 for D (5 bases each). Germline V lookup: CDR1 WSHSY, CDR2 SAAADI. Trimming pared 6 bases from V and 7 bases from J, leaving 18 bases between. The CDR3 is made up of 15 amino acids. The CDR3 bases are TGCGCCAGCAGGTCGTTAAGGGGAGTGGGCGGGGAGCTGTTTTTT. It yields the protein CASRSLRGVGGELFF.

The gene calls are TRBV7-2 and TRBJ2-7; the D call may be TRBD1 or TRBD2 (5 bases each). Germline CDR1 SGHTA, CDR2 FQGNSA. The V and J ends lost 4 bases and 0 bases respectively, with 13 bases between them. This CDR3 has 15 residues. CDR3 coding DNA: TGTGCCAGCAGCTCCCAGTCCGGGGCCTCCTACGAGCAGTACTTC. Translation: CASSSQSGASYEQYF.

The rearrangement joins TRBV4-1 to TRBJ1-2; TRBD1 agrees at 8 bases. The CDR3 loop spans 13 amino acids. Unmatched junction bases numbered 13, after V lost 10 bases and J lost 9 bases. Germline CDR1 is MGHRA and CDR2 is YSYEKL. CDR3 nucleotide sequence: TGCGCCACACAGGGGGGGACAACATTTAGCTACACCTTC. Its protein product is CATQGGTTFSYTF.

The chain recombines TRBV6-5 with TRBJ2-3, with no clear D. The V gene's germline CDR1 is MNHEY and CDR2 SVGAGI. V was clipped by 10 bases and J by 0 bases, with 8 bases between them. The CDR3 loop spans 12 amino acids. CDR3 residues: CATTSSTDTQYF. As DNA, the CDR3 is TGTGCCACAACTTCTAGCACAGATACGCAGTATTTT.

This chain connects TRBV27 to TRBJ1-2; D not resolved. Germline CDR1 is MNHEY and CDR2 is SMNVEV (reference sequence). There are 16 residues in the CDR3. V lost 4 bases to trimming and J lost 0 bases, with 15 bases between them. CDR3 sequence (DNA): TGTGCCAGCAGTTCGGCCCAATTAGGCGCTAACTATGGCTACACCTTC. This sequence encodes CASSSAQLGANYGYTF.

The genes are TRBV2 and TRBJ1-6; D unresolved. Per germline, CDR1 SNHLY and CDR2 FYNNEI. The V end was cut by 5 bases, the J end by 4 bases, with 12 bases between. This CDR3 has 15 amino acids. This chain's CDR3 is CASSTMQSYNSPLHF. The CDR3 DNA sequence: TGTGCCAGCAGTACGATGCAGAGTTATAATTCACCCCTCCACTTT.

This chain connects TRBV5-1 to TRBJ2-3; 11 bases align to TRBD2. Trimming cost V 4 bases and J 3 bases; bases outside gene matches: 10. The CDR3 runs 17 residues. Germline CDR1 and CDR2: SGHRS and YFSETQ. The CDR3 nucleotides read TGCGCCAGCAGCCGTAATATAGCGGGGGGGCTTACAGATACGCAGTATTTT. Its protein is CASSRNIAGGLTDTQYF.

The J gene is TRBJ1-5, the V gene TRBV28; D unclear. The CDR3 is 16 residues long. The germline V and J ends were trimmed by 3 bases and 4 bases, with 16 bases remaining between them. Germline lookup yields CDR1 MDHEN and CDR2 SYDVKM. CDR3 sequence reads: CASSFAGGQENQPQHF. The CDR3 nucleotides are TGTGCCAGCAGTTTTGCGGGTGGGCAGGAGAATCAGCCCCAGCATTTT. Together with reference TRBV28 and TRBJ1-5, the CDR3 gives the full variable domain: DVKVTQSSRYLVKRTGEKVFLECVQDMDHENMFWYRQDPGLGLRLIYFSYDVKMKEKGDIPEGYSVSREKKERFSLILESASTNQTSMYLCASSFAGGQENQPQHFGDGTRLSIL.

This clone was found once. This sequence joins TRBV7-2 and TRBJ2-7; the match to TRBD2 covers 7 bases. CDR1 and CDR2 from the germline V gene are SGHTA and FQGNSA. V shed 8 bases, J shed 4 bases, and the junction held 8 bases outside the gene matches. The CDR3 is made up of 13 amino acids. CDR3 DNA: TGTGCCAGCGCAGGGCTAGCGGCTTACGAGCAGTACTTC. This encodes CASAGLAAYEQYF.

The chain links TRBV25-1 to TRBJ2-1; maybe TRBD2 (5 bases). Per germline, CDR1 MGHDK and CDR2 SYGVNS. Trimming shortened V by 2 bases and J by 7 bases, and 15 bases separated the two germline ends. CDR3 size: 15 residues. In DNA form, the CDR3 reads TGTGCCAGCAGTGAAGGACTGACTCCTGGGAATGAGCAGTTCTTC. It codes for CASSEGLTPGNEQFF.